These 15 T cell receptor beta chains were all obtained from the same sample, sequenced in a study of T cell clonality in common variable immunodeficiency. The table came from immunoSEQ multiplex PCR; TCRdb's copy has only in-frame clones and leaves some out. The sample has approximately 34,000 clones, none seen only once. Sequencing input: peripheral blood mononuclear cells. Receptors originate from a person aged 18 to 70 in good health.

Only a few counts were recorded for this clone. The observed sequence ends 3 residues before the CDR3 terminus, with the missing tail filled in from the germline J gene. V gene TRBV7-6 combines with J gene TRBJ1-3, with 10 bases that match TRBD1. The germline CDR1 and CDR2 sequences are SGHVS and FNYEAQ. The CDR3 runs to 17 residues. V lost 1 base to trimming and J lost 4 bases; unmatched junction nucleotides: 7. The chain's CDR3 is CASSLGGTGVLGNTIYF. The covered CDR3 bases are TGTGCCAGCAGCTTAGGAGGGACAGGGGTTCTCGGAAACACC.

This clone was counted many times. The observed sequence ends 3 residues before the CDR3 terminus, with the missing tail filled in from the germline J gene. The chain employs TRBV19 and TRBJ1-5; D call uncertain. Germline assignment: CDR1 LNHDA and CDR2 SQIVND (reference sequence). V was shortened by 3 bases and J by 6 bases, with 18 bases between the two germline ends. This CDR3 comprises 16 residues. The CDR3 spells CASSIQTTEKRQPQHF. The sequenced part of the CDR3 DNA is TGTGCCAGTAGTATCCAAACCACAGAAAAACGTCAGCCC.

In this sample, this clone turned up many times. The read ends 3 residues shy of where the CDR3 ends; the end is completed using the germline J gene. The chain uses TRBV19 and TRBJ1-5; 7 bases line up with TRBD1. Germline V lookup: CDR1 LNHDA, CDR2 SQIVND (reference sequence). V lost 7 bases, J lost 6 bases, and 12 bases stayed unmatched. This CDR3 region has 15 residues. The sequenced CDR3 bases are TGTGCCAGTACGGACGGAGGGGGCGGGATTCAGCCC. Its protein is CASTDGGGGIQP. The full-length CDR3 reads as CASTDGGGGIQPQHF.

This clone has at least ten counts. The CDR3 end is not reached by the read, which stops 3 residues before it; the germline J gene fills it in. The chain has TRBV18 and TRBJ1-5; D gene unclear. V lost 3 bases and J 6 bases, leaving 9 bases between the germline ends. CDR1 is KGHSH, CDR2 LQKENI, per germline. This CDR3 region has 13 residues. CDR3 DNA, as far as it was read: TGTGCCAGCTCACCTGGGTCGGGTCAGCCC. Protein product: CASSPGSGQP. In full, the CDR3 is CASSPGSGQPQHF.

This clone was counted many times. CDR3 bases read: TGCGCCAGCAGCTTGGACAGGTTACGCAATGAG. Protein: CASSLDRLRNE. The full CDR3 protein reads CASSLDRLRNEQFF. The V gene is TRBV5-1, the J gene TRBJ2-1; a possible D gene is TRBD1 (5 bases). Read coverage stops 3 residues before the CDR3 terminus; the germline J gene supplies the remainder. Germline CDR1 SGHRS, CDR2 YFSETQ. Trimming shortened V by 0 bases and J by 6 bases, and 10 bases separated the two germline ends. CDR3 size: 14 residues.

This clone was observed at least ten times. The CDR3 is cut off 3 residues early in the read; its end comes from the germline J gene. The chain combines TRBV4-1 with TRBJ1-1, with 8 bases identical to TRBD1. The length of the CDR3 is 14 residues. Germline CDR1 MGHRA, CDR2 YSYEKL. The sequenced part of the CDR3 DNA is TGCGCCAGCAGCCAAGAGCGGCAGGGGGCAGGA. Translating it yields CASSQERQGAG. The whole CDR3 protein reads CASSQERQGAGAFF.

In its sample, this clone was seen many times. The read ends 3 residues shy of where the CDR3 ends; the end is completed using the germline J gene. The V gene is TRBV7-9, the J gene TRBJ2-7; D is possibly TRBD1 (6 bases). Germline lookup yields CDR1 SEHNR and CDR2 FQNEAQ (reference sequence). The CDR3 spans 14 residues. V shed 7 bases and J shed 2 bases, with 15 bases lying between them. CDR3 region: CASTPTGATYEQYF. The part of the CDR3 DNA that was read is TGTGCCAGCACCCCGACAGGCGCCACCTACGAG. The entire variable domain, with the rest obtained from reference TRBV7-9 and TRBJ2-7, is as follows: DTGVSQNPRHKITKRGQNVTFRCDPISEHNRLYWYRQTLGQGPEFLTYFQNEAQLEKSRLLSDRFSAERPKGSFSTLEIQRTEQGDSAMYLCASTPTGATYEQYFGPGTRLTVT.

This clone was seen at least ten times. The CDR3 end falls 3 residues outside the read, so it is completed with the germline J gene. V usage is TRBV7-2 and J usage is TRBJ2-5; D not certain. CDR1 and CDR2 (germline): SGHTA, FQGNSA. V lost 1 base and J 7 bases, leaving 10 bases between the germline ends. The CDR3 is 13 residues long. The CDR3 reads CASSLGGSGTQYF. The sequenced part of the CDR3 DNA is TGTGCCAGCAGCTTAGGTGGCTCGGGGACC.

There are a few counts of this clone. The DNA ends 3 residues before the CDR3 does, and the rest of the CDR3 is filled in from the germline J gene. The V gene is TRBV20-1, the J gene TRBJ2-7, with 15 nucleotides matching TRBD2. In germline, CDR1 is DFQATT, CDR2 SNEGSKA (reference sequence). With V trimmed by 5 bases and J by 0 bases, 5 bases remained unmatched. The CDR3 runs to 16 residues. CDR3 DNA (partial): TGCAGTGCTCTCGGGACTAGCGGGAGGAACTCCTACGAG. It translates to CSALGTSGRNSYE. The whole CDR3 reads CSALGTSGRNSYEQYF.

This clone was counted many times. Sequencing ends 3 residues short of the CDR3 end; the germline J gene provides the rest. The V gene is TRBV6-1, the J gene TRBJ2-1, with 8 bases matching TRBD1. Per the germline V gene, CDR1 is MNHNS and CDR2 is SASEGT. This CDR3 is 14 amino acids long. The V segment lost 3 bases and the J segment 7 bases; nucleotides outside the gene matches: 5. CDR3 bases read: TGTGCCAGCAGTGAGGGACAGGCTACAAATGAG. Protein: CASSEGQATNE. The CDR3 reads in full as CASSEGQATNEQFF.

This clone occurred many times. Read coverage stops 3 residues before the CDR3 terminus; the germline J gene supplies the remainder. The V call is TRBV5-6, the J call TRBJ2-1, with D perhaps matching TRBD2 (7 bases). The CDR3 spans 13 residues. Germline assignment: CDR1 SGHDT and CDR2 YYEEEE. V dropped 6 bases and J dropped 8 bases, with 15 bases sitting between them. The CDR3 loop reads CASNWEGVHEQFF. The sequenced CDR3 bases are TGTGCCAGCAATTGGGAGGGGGTCCATGAG. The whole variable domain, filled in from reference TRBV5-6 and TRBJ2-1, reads DAGVTQSPTHLIKTRGQQVTLRCSPKSGHDTVSWYQQALGQGPQFIFQYYEEEERQRGNFPDRFSGHQFPNYSSELNVNALLLGDSALYLCASNWEGVHEQFFGPGTRLTVL.

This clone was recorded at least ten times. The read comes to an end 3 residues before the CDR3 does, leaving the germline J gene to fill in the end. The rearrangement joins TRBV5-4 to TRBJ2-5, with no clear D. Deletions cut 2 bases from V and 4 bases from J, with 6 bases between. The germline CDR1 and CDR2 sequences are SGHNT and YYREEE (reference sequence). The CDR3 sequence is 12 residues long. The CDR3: CASSFPGETQYF. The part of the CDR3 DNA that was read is TGTGCCAGCAGCTTTCCCGGAGAGACC.

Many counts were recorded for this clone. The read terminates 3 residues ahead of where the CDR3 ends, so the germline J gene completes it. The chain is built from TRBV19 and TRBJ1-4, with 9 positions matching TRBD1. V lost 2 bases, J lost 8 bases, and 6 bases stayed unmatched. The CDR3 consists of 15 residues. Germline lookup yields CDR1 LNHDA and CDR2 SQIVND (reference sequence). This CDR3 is CASSIMGQGGEKLFF. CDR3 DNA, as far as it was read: TGTGCCAGTAGTATAATGGGACAGGGTGGGGAAAAA.

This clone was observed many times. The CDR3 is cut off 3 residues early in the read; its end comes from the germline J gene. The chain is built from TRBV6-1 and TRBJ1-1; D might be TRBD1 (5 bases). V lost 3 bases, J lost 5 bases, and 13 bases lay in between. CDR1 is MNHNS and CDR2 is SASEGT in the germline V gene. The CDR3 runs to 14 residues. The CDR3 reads CASSDLRGLTEAFF. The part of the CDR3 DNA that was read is TGTGCCAGCAGTGATCTTAGGGGTTTGACTGAA.

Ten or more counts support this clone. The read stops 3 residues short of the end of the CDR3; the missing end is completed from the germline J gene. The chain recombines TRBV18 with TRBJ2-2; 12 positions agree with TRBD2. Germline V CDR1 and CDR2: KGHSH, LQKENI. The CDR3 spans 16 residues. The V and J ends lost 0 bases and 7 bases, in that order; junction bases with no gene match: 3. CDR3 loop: CASSPPTSGSNGELFF. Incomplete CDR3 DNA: TGTGCCAGCTCACCACCGACTAGCGGGAGTAACGGGGAG.